The 24 T cell receptor beta chains in this list originate from one sample, sequenced in a study of blood T cell repertoires in COVID-19. Clones were read by immunoSEQ multiplex PCR, and TCRdb kept only the in-frame ones, dropping some. The data hold 150,000 to 200,000 clones, with around 85% observed a single time. The material sequenced was peripheral blood. Every receptor here comes from a human donor in a cohort sampled during active COVID-19.

V and J are TRBV6-5 and TRBJ2-2; 11 bases map to TRBD2. This CDR3 region has 14 residues. The junction had 3 bases not matched to a gene; V was cut back by 8 bases and J by 4 bases. In germline, CDR1 is MNHEY, CDR2 SVGAGI. The CDR3 sequence is CASWTSGPTGELFF. In DNA form, the CDR3 reads TGTGCCAGCTGGACTAGCGGGCCCACCGGGGAGCTGTTTTTT.

This CDR3 is CASRQGTYEQYF. CDR3 nucleotide sequence: TGCGCCAGCAGGCAGGGAACCTACGAGCAGTACTTC. The rearrangement uses TRBV5-1 and TRBJ2-7; D may be TRBD1 (5 bases). The CDR3 sequence is 12 residues long. The V gene lost 5 bases and the J gene lost 2 bases, with 8 bases spanning the gap. Germline CDR1 reads SGHRS; CDR2 reads YFSETQ.

CDR3 nucleotides: TGCGCCAGCAGCCAAGAGCCGGGGGGAGGTTATTCACCCCTCCACTTT. Protein product: CASSQEPGGGYSPLHF. The rearrangement links TRBV4-1 to TRBJ1-6; a possible D gene is TRBD1 (5 bases). CDR1 MGHRA and CDR2 YSYEKL come from the germline V gene. V lost 0 bases to trimming and J lost 8 bases, with 14 bases between them. This CDR3 region has 16 residues.

The chain is built from TRBV19 and TRBJ2-7; 9 nucleotides line up with TRBD1. The CDR3 contains 15 residues. V gave up 5 bases and J gave up 3 bases; unmatched junction bases: 8. Germline V gives CDR1 LNHDA, CDR2 SQIVND (reference sequence). The CDR3 loop is CASSPQGQGGYEQYF. In nucleotides, the CDR3 is TGTGCCAGTAGTCCCCAGGGACAGGGAGGCTACGAGCAGTACTTC.

The chain is built from TRBV9 and TRBJ1-1; tentative D call: TRBD1 (5 bases). The CDR3 runs to 15 residues. The germline V gene has CDR1 SGDLS and CDR2 YYNGEE. Deletions cut 2 bases from V and 7 bases from J, with 18 bases between. The CDR3 sequence is CASSVSPGERGEAFF. The DNA for the CDR3 is TGTGCCAGCAGCGTCTCCCCGGGGGAAAGGGGTGAAGCTTTCTTT.

In its sample, this clone was seen once. The rearrangement joins TRBV30 to TRBJ1-1, with a weak D call TRBD1 (6 bases). The CDR3 loop spans 14 amino acids. Germline CDR1 GTSNPN, CDR2 SVGIG (reference sequence). Trimming removed 2 bases at V and 0 bases at J, with 10 bases between. The CDR3 sequence: CAWSRDTVNTEAFF. In DNA form, the CDR3 reads TGTGCCTGGAGTCGGGACACTGTGAACACTGAAGCTTTCTTT.

The J gene is TRBJ2-1, the V gene TRBV13; tentatively, D is TRBD2 (7 bases). Trimming cost V 5 bases and J 4 bases, with 21 bases left between them. The CDR3 spans 17 residues. Germline V lookup: CDR1 PRHDT, CDR2 FYEKMQ (reference sequence). The CDR3 bases are TGTGCCAGCAGCACCCAGGGATGGGGAGGGGGGTACAATGAGCAGTTCTTC. Translation gives CASSTQGWGGGYNEQFF. The whole variable domain, remainder taken from reference TRBV13 and TRBJ2-1, is AAGVIQSPRHLIKEKRETATLKCYPIPRHDTVYWYQQGPGQDPQFLISFYEKMQSDKGSIPDRFSAQQFSDYHSELNMSSLELGDSALYFCASSTQGWGGGYNEQFFGPGTRLTVL.

This clone is a singleton in its sample. The chain has TRBV5-6 and TRBJ2-3; the D gene is possibly TRBD2 (5 bases). Germline assignment: CDR1 SGHDT and CDR2 YYEEEE. This CDR3 region has 13 residues. V was cut by 4 bases and J by 4 bases, with 10 bases left in between. CDR3 DNA: TGTGCCAGCAGCCGCCCCGGGGCAGATACGCAGTATTTT. Protein sequence: CASSRPGADTQYF. The full variable domain, rest sourced from reference TRBV5-6 and TRBJ2-3, is DAGVTQSPTHLIKTRGQQVTLRCSPKSGHDTVSWYQQALGQGPQFIFQYYEEEERQRGNFPDRFSGHQFPNYSSELNVNALLLGDSALYLCASSRPGADTQYFGPGTRLTVL.

The rearrangement joins TRBV21-1 to TRBJ1-2; the DNA was not compared with TRBD1, the D call given in the table. TRBV21-1 is an annotated pseudogene. The CDR3 has 15 residues. The CDR3 region is CASSEDRLGLGGYTF. The CDR3 coding sequence is TGTGCCAGCAGCGAAGACAGGCTGGGGCTTGGTGGCTACACCTTC.

The chain has TRBV7-2 and TRBJ2-5, with a possible D match to TRBD2 (6 bases). The CDR3 consists of 15 residues. The V end was cut by 3 bases, the J end by 5 bases, with 16 bases between. CDR1 and CDR2 (germline): SGHTA, FQGNSA. DNA for the CDR3: TGTGCCAGCAGCTTCTCCGGGACTCGGGGGGAGACCCAGTACTTC. This gives the protein CASSFSGTRGETQYF.

This chain joins TRBV11-2 and TRBJ1-1; 8 positions agree with TRBD1. After removal of 0 bases from V and 0 bases from J, the junction contained 12 bases not matched to a gene. Germline lookup yields CDR1 SGHAT and CDR2 FQNNGV. The CDR3 length is 19 residues. The CDR3 DNA sequence: TGTGCCAGCAGCTTAGATCCCTGGACAGGGCGGGGTATGAACACTGAAGCTTTCTTT. This translates into CASSLDPWTGRGMNTEAFF.

This clone was seen a handful of times. The rearrangement uses TRBV28 and TRBJ1-2; D not certain. This CDR3 contains 13 residues. Per the germline V gene, CDR1 is MDHEN and CDR2 is SYDVKM. V was clipped by 7 bases and J by 8 bases, with 17 bases between them. The CDR3 loop is CASTTGGSGGYTF. The CDR3 DNA sequence: TGTGCCAGCACCACTGGAGGGTCTGGAGGCTACACCTTC.

This chain uses TRBV30 with TRBJ2-7, with 8 bases fitting TRBD2. Germline trimming cut 3 bases from V and 2 bases from J; bases unmatched to any gene: 3. Germline CDR1 and CDR2: GTSNPN and SVGIG (reference sequence). This CDR3 has 13 residues. The CDR3 loop is CAWRELAAYEQYF. The CDR3 bases are TGTGCCTGGAGGGAACTAGCGGCCTACGAGCAGTACTTC.

The chain carries TRBV5-1 and TRBJ2-1, with TRBD1 matching 12 bases. This CDR3 comprises 15 residues. Germline V gene data show CDR1 as SGHRS and CDR2 as YFSETQ. V was clipped by 4 bases and J by 4 bases; unmatched bases: 3. The CDR3 reads CASSRGQGAYNEQFF. In nucleotides, the CDR3 is TGCGCCAGCAGCCGGGGACAGGGGGCTTACAATGAGCAGTTCTTC. The whole variable domain, filled in from reference TRBV5-1 and TRBJ2-1, reads KAGVTQTPRYLIKTRGQQVTLSCSPISGHRSVSWYQQTPGQGLQFLFEYFSETQRNKGNFPGRFSGRQFSNSRSEMNVSTLELGDSALYLCASSRGQGAYNEQFFGPGTRLTVL.

This chain joins TRBV27 and TRBJ1-5, with D uncertain. CDR3 length: 15 amino acids. V was cut by 4 bases and J by 2 bases, with 12 bases left in between. CDR1 is MNHEY and CDR2 is SMNVEV in the germline V gene (reference sequence). The CDR3 nucleotides read TGTGCCAGCAGTTCATCGGTAACAGGCAATCAGCCCCAGCATTTT. Amino acids: CASSSSVTGNQPQHF.

This clone was recorded once. CDR3 coding DNA: TGCGCCAGCAGCCAAGGCATCGTAAGGACAGGGGGCAATCAGCCCCAGCATTTT. As protein: CASSQGIVRTGGNQPQHF. The V gene is TRBV4-1, the J gene TRBJ1-5, with TRBD1 matching 9 bases. Per germline, CDR1 MGHRA and CDR2 YSYEKL. CDR3 length: 18 amino acids. V lost 1 base to trimming and J lost 2 bases; unmatched junction nucleotides: 9.

Only a few counts were recorded for this clone. The rearrangement uses TRBV20-1 and TRBJ2-7; D unclear. V gave up 4 bases and J gave up 6 bases, with 10 bases separating them. CDR3 length equals 11 residues. The germline V gene has CDR1 DFQATT and CDR2 SNEGSKA (reference sequence). CDR3 sequence reads: CSATPLAEQYF. The CDR3 nucleotides are TGCAGTGCTACCCCCTTGGCCGAGCAGTACTTC.

This rearrangement joins TRBV27 to TRBJ2-4; D gene uncertain. The CDR3 spans 13 residues. CDR1 is MNHEY, CDR2 SMNVEV, per germline (reference sequence). The V end lost 4 bases, the J end lost 0 bases, and 4 bases lay between the germline ends. In DNA form, the CDR3 reads TGTGCCAGCAGTTCCTTAGCCAAAAACATTCAGTACTTC. It is translated as CASSSLAKNIQYF.

The rearrangement uses TRBV9 and TRBJ2-3, with 9 bases matching TRBD2. In germline, CDR1 is SGDLS, CDR2 YYNGEE. The CDR3 sequence is 17 residues long. Losses at the gene ends were 4 bases for V and 8 bases for J; bases not matched to a gene: 17. The CDR3 region has the DNA TGTGCCAGCAGCATAGCAGCCAGCGGGGGGCCCATGGGTACGCAGTATTTT. Translation: CASSIAASGGPMGTQYF.

In this sample, this clone turned up once. The chain is built from TRBV3-1 (or the pseudogene TRBV3-2) and TRBJ2-7; 7 bases line up with TRBD1. The CDR3 spans 14 residues. Germline CDR1 LGHDT, CDR2 YNNKEL (reference sequence). V lost 3 bases to trimming and J lost 6 bases; unmatched junction nucleotides: 8. The CDR3 is CASSQPTGNGEQYF. The CDR3 coding sequence is TGTGCCAGCAGCCAGCCGACAGGGAATGGCGAGCAGTACTTC.

The chain has TRBV29-1 and TRBJ2-4; TRBD2 aligns across 12 bases. J gave up 0 bases and V 6 bases, and 12 bases lay outside the gene matches. Germline V gene data show CDR1 as SQVTM and CDR2 as ANQGSEA. The CDR3 runs 18 residues. The CDR3 reads CSVVGLAGSSLAKNIQYF. The CDR3 bases are TGCAGCGTCGTCGGACTAGCGGGGTCTTCACTAGCCAAAAACATTCAGTACTTC.

The chain combines TRBV19 with TRBJ1-2; 8 nucleotides align to TRBD1. This CDR3 contains 15 residues. V lost 3 bases to trimming and J lost 4 bases; unmatched junction nucleotides: 7. From germline, CDR1 is LNHDA and CDR2 SQIVND (reference sequence). The CDR3 DNA reads as TGTGCCAGTAGTATGATTGGACAGGGTGGCTATGGCTACACCTTC. Its translation is CASSMIGQGGYGYTF.

There are a few counts of this clone. The chain links TRBV19 to TRBJ2-3, with 8 bases that match TRBD1. Germline V gene sequence: CDR1 LNHDA, CDR2 SQIVND (reference sequence). CDR3 size: 13 residues. With V trimmed by 5 bases and J by 9 bases, 7 bases remained unmatched. Here the CDR3 reads CASSANRGRTQYF. The DNA for the CDR3 is TGTGCCAGTAGTGCCAACAGGGGGAGAACGCAGTATTTT.

The V and J genes are TRBV4-1 and TRBJ2-5; possible D gene TRBD2, 5 bases. The CDR3 runs 15 residues. Germline CDR1 is MGHRA and CDR2 is YSYEKL. Trimming removed 0 bases from V and 2 bases from J, with 10 bases in between. The CDR3: CASSQDHGIQETQYF. CDR3 in DNA: TGCGCCAGCAGCCAAGATCACGGGATACAAGAGACCCAGTACTTC.